This T cell receptor beta chain was sequenced in a study of T cell changes during pregnancy in multiple sclerosis. The table came from immunoSEQ multiplex PCR; TCRdb's copy has only in-frame clones and leaves some out. This repertoire shows roughly 22,000 clones, just over 90% found once; its top ten account for roughly 0.68%. The ends were cut back, 4 bases at V and 3 bases at J, with 7 bases in the middle. The CDR3 runs to 13 residues. Germline CDR1 and CDR2: LNHDA and SQIVND (reference sequence). This specimen consisted of CD4+ T cells from peripheral blood mononuclear cells, obtained after pregnancy. The sequence was collected from a female donor in good health, enrolled as a control in a pregnancy study. The V and J genes are TRBV19 and TRBJ2-1, with D uncertain. The DNA of the CDR3 is TGTGCCAGTAGTAACCTGCGCTACAATGAGCAGTTCTTC. This sequence encodes CASSNLRYNEQFF.